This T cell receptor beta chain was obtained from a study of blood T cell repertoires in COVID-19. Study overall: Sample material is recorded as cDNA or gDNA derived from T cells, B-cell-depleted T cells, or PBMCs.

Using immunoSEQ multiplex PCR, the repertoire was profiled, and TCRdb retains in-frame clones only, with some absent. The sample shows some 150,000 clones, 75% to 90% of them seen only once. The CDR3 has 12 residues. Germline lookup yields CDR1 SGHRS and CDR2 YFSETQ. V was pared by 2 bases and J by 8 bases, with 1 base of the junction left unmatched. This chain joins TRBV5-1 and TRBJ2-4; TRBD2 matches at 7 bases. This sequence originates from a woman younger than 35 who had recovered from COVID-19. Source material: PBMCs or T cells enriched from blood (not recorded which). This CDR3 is CASSFRGDIQYF. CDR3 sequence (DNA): TGCGCCAGCAGCTTCCGGGGGGACATTCAGTACTTC.